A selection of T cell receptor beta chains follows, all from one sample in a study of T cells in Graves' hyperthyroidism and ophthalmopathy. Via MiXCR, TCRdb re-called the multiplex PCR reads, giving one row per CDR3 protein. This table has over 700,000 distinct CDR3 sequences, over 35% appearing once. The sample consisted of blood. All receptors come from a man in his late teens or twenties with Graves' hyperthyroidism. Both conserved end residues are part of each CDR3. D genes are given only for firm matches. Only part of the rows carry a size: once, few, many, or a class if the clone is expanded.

CDR3 protein: CATSMGIQGGEKLFF; CDR3 DNA: TGTGCCACCAGCATGGGGATCCAGGGAGGAGAAAAACTGTTTTTT; V gene: TRBV15; J gene: TRBJ1-4; clone size: many; D gene: NA
CDR3 protein: CASSWADRGYEQYF; CDR3 DNA: TGCGCCAGCAGCTGGGCGGACAGGGGGTACGAGCAGTACTTC; V gene: TRBV5-1; J gene: TRBJ2-7; clone size: NA; D gene: TRBD1
CDR3 protein: CASRSRNTEAFF; CDR3 DNA: TGTGCCAGTAGGTCTCGTAACACTGAAGCTTTCTTT; V gene: TRBV12-3/TRBV12-4; J gene: TRBJ1-1; clone size: many; D gene: NA
CDR3 protein: CASRRQGGSGELFF; CDR3 DNA: TGTGCCAGCAGACGACAGGGGGGATCCGGGGAGCTGTTTTTT; V gene: TRBV7-2; J gene: TRBJ2-2; clone size: NA; D gene: TRBD1
CDR3 protein: CASSQGQSISPLHF; CDR3 DNA: TGTGCCAGCAGTCAGGGACAGAGCATTTCACCCCTCCACTTT; V gene: TRBV2; J gene: TRBJ1-6; clone size: NA; D gene: TRBD1
CDR3 protein: CASSQDGEGYEQYF; CDR3 DNA: TGTGCCAGCAGCCAAGATGGGGAGGGTTACGAGCAGTACTTC; V gene: TRBV7-2; J gene: TRBJ2-7; clone size: NA; D gene: TRBD2
CDR3 protein: CASSYSGRLEQETQYF; CDR3 DNA: TGTGCCAGCAGTTACTCCGGGAGGCTGGAGCAAGAGACCCAGTACTTC; V gene: TRBV12-3/TRBV12-4; J gene: TRBJ2-5; clone size: few; D gene: TRBD2
CDR3 protein: CSASPTSTEQYF; CDR3 DNA: TGCAGTGCTAGTCCAACTTCCACCGAGCAGTACTTC; V gene: TRBV20-1; J gene: TRBJ2-7; clone size: NA; D gene: NA
CDR3 protein: CASRAGQGNQPQHF; CDR3 DNA: TGTGCCAGCAGGGCGGGACAGGGCAATCAGCCCCAGCATTTT; V gene: TRBV10-3; J gene: TRBJ1-5; clone size: few; D gene: TRBD1
CDR3 protein: CSVGTGVSWVETQYF; CDR3 DNA: TGCAGCGTTGGCACGGGGGTCTCCTGGGTAGAGACCCAGTACTTC; V gene: TRBV29-1; J gene: TRBJ2-5; clone size: many; D gene: NA
CDR3 protein: CASSRQSCF; CDR3 DNA: TGTGCCAGCAGTCGACAAAGCTGCTTC; V gene: TRBV6-6; J gene: TRBJ1-2; clone size: NA; D gene: NA
CDR3 protein: CASSLTGTTLANEKLFF; CDR3 DNA: TGTGCCAGCAGCTTAACAGGGACAACATTGGCTAATGAAAAACTGTTTTTT; V gene: TRBV7-9; J gene: TRBJ1-4; clone size: NA; D gene: NA
CDR3 protein: CASSQWDRDSYEQYF; CDR3 DNA: TGTGCCAGCAGCCAATGGGACAGGGACTCCTACGAGCAGTACTTC; V gene: TRBV9; J gene: TRBJ2-7; clone size: few; D gene: TRBD1
CDR3 protein: CSAVGTGVVTEAFF; CDR3 DNA: TGCAGCGCCGTAGGGACAGGGGTTGTTACTGAAGCTTTCTTT; V gene: TRBV29-1; J gene: TRBJ1-1; clone size: NA; D gene: TRBD1
CDR3 protein: CSASIFTNTEAFF; CDR3 DNA: TGCAGTGCTAGTATTTTTACGAACACTGAAGCTTTCTTT; V gene: TRBV20-1; J gene: TRBJ1-1; clone size: NA; D gene: NA
CDR3 protein: CASSTGWGGEQYF; CDR3 DNA: TGTGCCAGCAGCACTGGGTGGGGTGGAGAGCAGTACTTC; V gene: TRBV7-9; J gene: TRBJ2-7; clone size: few; D gene: NA
CDR3 protein: CACSLGDQETQYF; CDR3 DNA: TGTGCCTGTTCCCTGGGGGACCAAGAGACCCAGTACTTC; V gene: TRBV30; J gene: TRBJ2-5; clone size: NA; D gene: NA
CDR3 protein: CSASRAGGSEAFF; CDR3 DNA: TGCAGTGCTAGTAGGGCAGGGGGAAGTGAAGCTTTCTTT; V gene: TRBV20-1; J gene: TRBJ1-1; clone size: NA; D gene: TRBD1
CDR3 protein: CASRYGQGQETQYF; CDR3 DNA: TGTGCCAGCAGATATGGACAGGGACAAGAGACCCAGTACTTC; V gene: TRBV12-3/TRBV12-4; J gene: TRBJ2-5; clone size: NA; D gene: TRBD1
CDR3 protein: CASSWGAASYEQYF; CDR3 DNA: TGTGCCAGCAGCTGGGGGGCGGCTTCCTACGAGCAGTACTTC; V gene: TRBV7-9; J gene: TRBJ2-7; clone size: few; D gene: NA
CDR3 protein: CASSRRDGYTF; CDR3 DNA: TGTGCCAGCAGCCGGAGGGATGGCTACACCTTC; V gene: TRBV5-4; J gene: TRBJ1-2; clone size: many; D gene: NA
CDR3 protein: CASREGLGYTF; CDR3 DNA: TGTGCCAGCAGGGAGGGCCTTGGCTACACCTTC; V gene: TRBV6-6; J gene: TRBJ1-2; clone size: many; D gene: NA
CDR3 protein: CASSQGQGWDEQYF; CDR3 DNA: TGTGCCAGCAGCCAAGGACAGGGTTGGGACGAGCAGTACTTC; V gene: TRBV12-3/TRBV12-4; J gene: TRBJ2-7; clone size: NA; D gene: TRBD1
CDR3 protein: CASSYIDPEYEQYF; CDR3 DNA: TGTGCCAGCAGTTATATTGATCCCGAATACGAGCAGTACTTC; V gene: TRBV6-6; J gene: TRBJ2-7; clone size: NA; D gene: NA
CDR3 protein: CASSQPGLEAFF; CDR3 DNA: TGCGCCAGCAGCCAACCGGGGTTAGAAGCTTTCTTT; V gene: TRBV4-3; J gene: TRBJ1-1; clone size: NA; D gene: NA
CDR3 protein: CASSSWTGGAGELFF; CDR3 DNA: TGTGCCAGCAGCTCCTGGACAGGGGGGGCCGGGGAGCTGTTTTTT; V gene: TRBV7-2; J gene: TRBJ2-2; clone size: NA; D gene: TRBD1
CDR3 protein: CASSLVRGTYRYEQYF; CDR3 DNA: TGTGCCAGCAGCTTGGTCCGCGGGACTTACCGCTACGAGCAGTACTTC; V gene: TRBV7-6; J gene: TRBJ2-7; clone size: few; D gene: NA
CDR3 protein: CASGFGTDDESGNQPQHF; CDR3 DNA: TGTGCTAGTGGTTTCGGCACAGACGATGAGAGCGGCAATCAGCCCCAGCATTTT; V gene: TRBV12-5; J gene: TRBJ1-5; clone size: once; D gene: NA
CDR3 protein: CSVEERGGLEAFF; CDR3 DNA: TGCAGCGTTGAAGAGCGGGGCGGTTTGGAGGCTTTCTTT; V gene: TRBV29-1; J gene: TRBJ1-1; clone size: many; D gene: NA
CDR3 protein: CASTDRRATNEKLFF; CDR3 DNA: TGTGCCAGCACGGACAGGCGTGCAACTAATGAAAAACTGTTTTTT; V gene: TRBV5-1; J gene: TRBJ1-4; clone size: NA; D gene: TRBD1
CDR3 protein: CASSLALGPGSGNTIYF; CDR3 DNA: TGTGCCAGCAGCTTAGCGCTCGGCCCGGGGTCTGGAAACACCATATATTTT; V gene: TRBV7-2; J gene: TRBJ1-3; clone size: NA; D gene: NA
CDR3 protein: CATHGTGVSEAFF; CDR3 DNA: TGTGCTACACACGGGACAGGAGTCTCTGAAGCTTTCTTT; V gene: TRBV15; J gene: TRBJ1-1; clone size: NA; D gene: TRBD1
CDR3 protein: CASSIVEGASAEAFF; CDR3 DNA: TGTGCCAGTAGTATAGTGGAGGGGGCATCGGCTGAAGCTTTCTTT; V gene: TRBV19; J gene: TRBJ1-1; clone size: many; D gene: TRBD1
CDR3 protein: CASSPGPRGEAQYF; CDR3 DNA: TGTGCCAGCAGCCCTGGTCCCCGTGGAGAGGCCCAGTACTTC; V gene: TRBV7-3; J gene: TRBJ2-5; clone size: NA; D gene: NA
CDR3 protein: CASSEQGGNQPQHF; CDR3 DNA: TGCGCCAGCAGTGAGCAGGGGGGAAATCAGCCCCAGCATTTT; V gene: TRBV10-2; J gene: TRBJ1-5; clone size: many; D gene: TRBD1
CDR3 protein: CASSSFSGPSPGTGGAEQYF; CDR3 DNA: TGTGCTAGCAGCTCGTTTAGCGGGCCTTCCCCCGGGACAGGGGGCGCCGAGCAGTACTTC; V gene: TRBV7-7; J gene: TRBJ2-7; clone size: NA; D gene: TRBD1
CDR3 protein: CASRGQGDGNTIYF; CDR3 DNA: TGTGCCAGCAGGGGACAGGGCGATGGAAACACCATATATTTT; V gene: TRBV12-3/TRBV12-4; J gene: TRBJ1-3; clone size: many; D gene: TRBD1
CDR3 protein: CASSLGVPNEKLFF; CDR3 DNA: TGTGCCAGCAGTTTAGGGGTCCCTAATGAAAAACTGTTTTTT; V gene: TRBV2; J gene: TRBJ1-4; clone size: few; D gene: NA
CDR3 protein: CASSEGGWDEQYF; CDR3 DNA: TGCGCCAGCAGTGAAGGGGGATGGGACGAGCAGTACTTC; V gene: TRBV25-1; J gene: TRBJ2-7; clone size: NA; D gene: NA
CDR3 protein: CASSMQASYEQYF; CDR3 DNA: TGTGCCAGTAGTATGCAGGCGTCCTACGAGCAGTACTTC; V gene: TRBV19; J gene: TRBJ2-7; clone size: NA; D gene: NA
CDR3 protein: CATSRGHTGETNEKLFF; CDR3 DNA: TGTGCCACCAGCAGAGGACACACCGGGGAGACTAATGAAAAACTGTTTTTT; V gene: TRBV15; J gene: TRBJ1-4; clone size: NA; D gene: NA
CDR3 protein: CAISGTGNGNTIYF; CDR3 DNA: TGTGCCATCAGTGGGACAGGGAACGGAAACACCATATATTTT; V gene: TRBV10-3; J gene: TRBJ1-3; clone size: NA; D gene: TRBD1
CDR3 protein: CASSPEGRDNSPLHF; CDR3 DNA: TGTGCCAGCTCACCAGAGGGCAGGGATAATTCACCCCTCCACTTT; V gene: TRBV18; J gene: TRBJ1-6; clone size: NA; D gene: NA
CDR3 protein: CASSIGTATEAFF; CDR3 DNA: TGCGCCAGCTCAATTGGGACAGCCACTGAAGCTTTCTTT; V gene: TRBV5-1; J gene: TRBJ1-1; clone size: NA; D gene: TRBD1
CDR3 protein: CASSHRTGGTWEQYF; CDR3 DNA: TGCGCCAGCAGCCATAGGACAGGGGGCACGTGGGAGCAGTACTTC; V gene: TRBV4-1; J gene: TRBJ2-7; clone size: few; D gene: TRBD1
CDR3 protein: CASSLDGIGKLFF; CDR3 DNA: TGTGCCAGCAGCTTAGATGGGATAGGAAAACTGTTTTTT; V gene: TRBV7-2; J gene: TRBJ1-4; clone size: many; D gene: NA
CDR3 protein: CASGSDRANTEAFF; CDR3 DNA: TGTGCTAGTGGTTCCGACAGGGCGAACACTGAAGCTTTCTTT; V gene: TRBV12-5; J gene: TRBJ1-1; clone size: few; D gene: TRBD1
CDR3 protein: CSVEPGTANYGYTF; CDR3 DNA: TGCAGCGTTGAGCCCGGGACCGCGAACTATGGCTACACCTTC; V gene: TRBV29-1; J gene: TRBJ1-2; clone size: many; D gene: NA
CDR3 protein: CASTLGMGVTYEQYF; CDR3 DNA: TGTGCCAGCACCCTGGGGATGGGCGTCACCTACGAGCAGTACTTC; V gene: TRBV11-1; J gene: TRBJ2-7; clone size: few; D gene: NA
CDR3 protein: CSARVKDTGELFF; CDR3 DNA: TGCAGTGCTAGAGTTAAGGACACCGGGGAGCTGTTTTTT; V gene: TRBV20-1; J gene: TRBJ2-2; clone size: few; D gene: NA
CDR3 protein: CASTGGVGKTNTEAFF; CDR3 DNA: TGTGCCAGCACCGGGGGAGTCGGTAAGACAAACACTGAAGCTTTCTTT; V gene: TRBV12-3/TRBV12-4; J gene: TRBJ1-1; clone size: NA; D gene: NA
CDR3 protein: CASRRITNEKLFF; CDR3 DNA: TGTGCCAGCCGACGGATAACTAATGAAAAACTGTTTTTT; V gene: TRBV10-3; J gene: TRBJ1-4; clone size: NA; D gene: NA
CDR3 protein: CASSIAVATYEQYF; CDR3 DNA: TGTGCCAGTAGTATTGCAGTCGCCACCTACGAGCAGTACTTC; V gene: TRBV19; J gene: TRBJ2-7; clone size: few; D gene: NA
CDR3 protein: CSVLVPSYEQYF; CDR3 DNA: TGCAGCGTTTTGGTTCCATCCTACGAGCAGTACTTC; V gene: TRBV29-1; J gene: TRBJ2-7; clone size: NA; D gene: NA
CDR3 protein: CASSVEGVGVETQYF; CDR3 DNA: TGTGCCAGCAGCGTAGAGGGTGTAGGGGTGGAGACCCAGTACTTC; V gene: TRBV9; J gene: TRBJ2-5; clone size: few; D gene: NA
CDR3 protein: CASSTTGGAAETQYF; CDR3 DNA: TGTGCCAGCAGCACTACGGGGGGGGCTGCAGAGACCCAGTACTTC; V gene: TRBV7-3; J gene: TRBJ2-5; clone size: few; D gene: TRBD2
CDR3 protein: CASSARVSSYEQYF; CDR3 DNA: TGTGCCAGCAGTGCTCGGGTGTCCTCCTACGAGCAGTACTTC; V gene: TRBV2; J gene: TRBJ2-7; clone size: few; D gene: NA
CDR3 protein: CASSFDKQYF; CDR3 DNA: TGTGCCAGCAGCTTCGACAAGCAGTACTTC; V gene: TRBV11-2; J gene: TRBJ2-7; clone size: NA; D gene: NA
CDR3 protein: CASSQDNRFCLNQPQHF; CDR3 DNA: TGTGCCAGCAGCCAAGATAACAGGTTTTGCCTCAATCAGCCCCAGCATTTT; V gene: TRBV14; J gene: TRBJ1-5; clone size: NA; D gene: NA
CDR3 protein: CASSGPVNKGEQYF; CDR3 DNA: TGTGCCAGCAGCGGGCCCGTTAACAAGGGAGAGCAGTACTTC; V gene: TRBV7-9; J gene: TRBJ2-7; clone size: many; D gene: NA